The clone carrying this T cell receptor beta chain was observed many times. Time point described: newly diagnosed GD, antithyroid drugs for less than 3 months. Following extraction of RNA from PBMCs, that RNA was used to make the TCR library. A peripheral blood sample, 8 to 10 milliliters in volume, was drawn into EDTA tubes. The data belong to a study of regulatory T cells in long-lasting Graves disease. Between the trimmed V and J ends, which lost 5 bases and 4 bases, there was a span of 6 bases. The CDR3 covers 12 residues. Germline lookup yields CDR1 SGHAT and CDR2 FQNNGV. iRepertoire HTBI primers and Arm-PCR of CDR3 regions built TCR beta libraries. In the study's own analysis: Throughout the samples, researchers identified some 62 TRBV and approximately 15 TRBJ segments. MiXCR, run by TCRdb on the multiplex PCR reads, gives a single entry per CDR3 protein. The V and J calls, along with clone size, are taken from TCRdb and not from the paper's own processing. Of about 500,000 distinct CDR3 sequences listed, around 15% were seen once; the top ten hold 9% to 15%.

This same sample was also taken into another study, of T cells in Graves' hyperthyroidism and ophthalmopathy.

Source: peripheral blood mononuclear cells (PBMCs), taken at new diagnosis, from a patient treated with antithyroid drugs. This clonotype originated in a man aged 35-49 years with Graves disease. This sequence joins TRBV11-2 and TRBJ1-5; D is unresolved. The CDR3 region is CASSRMNQPQHF. CDR3 in DNA: TGTGCCAGCAGCCGGATGAATCAGCCCCAGCATTTT. Using reference TRBV11-2 and TRBJ1-5 for the parts outside the CDR3, the full variable domain is EAGVAQSPRYKIIEKRQSVAFWCNPISGHATLYWYQQILGQGPKLLIQFQNNGVVDDSQLPKDRFSAERLKGVDSTLKIQPAKLEDSAVYLCASSRMNQPQHFGDGTRLSIL.